The 10 T cell receptor beta chains below come from one sample, sequenced in a study of T cell responses to AZD1222 COVID-19 vaccine (dated by TCRdb to the early 2020s). Sample time point, as interpreted from the label and publication: baseline before first vaccination. The library came from the immunoSEQ multiplex PCR assay. This immuneACCESS table, as held by TCRdb, lists in-frame sequences with V and J called but not all clones. Of the missing ones, under half trace to an unresolved V gene in checked studies; the others have no known cause. This sample has around 140,000 clones in its table, and approximately 84% of those were observed once. About 22% of the sample is taken by the ten largest. The sample consisted of peripheral blood, taken on day 0 of AZD1222 vaccination. These receptor sequences come from an adult in good health.

This clone was recorded only once. The DNA for the CDR3 is TGCGCCAGCAGCCAAGGTCCGAACCCCTCCTACGAGCAGTACTTC. Its protein is CASSQGPNPSYEQYF. The genes are TRBV4-1 and TRBJ2-7; D is ambiguous. V shed 1 base and J shed 0 bases, with 10 bases lying between them. The CDR3 is 15 residues long. Germline CDR1 MGHRA, CDR2 YSYEKL.

CDR3 nucleotides: TGTGCCAGCAGCCAAACCCAGGGGGCGGACACCATATATTTT. Translation: CASSQTQGADTIYF. The V call is TRBV9, the J call TRBJ1-3, with 8 bases that match TRBD1. The CDR3 consists of 14 residues. The V gene end was trimmed by 4 bases and the J gene end by 8 bases; junction bases not matched to a gene: 8. Germline values: CDR1 SGDLS, CDR2 YYNGEE.

This sequence joins TRBV30 and TRBJ1-3, with TRBD1 matching 10 bases. In germline, CDR1 is GTSNPN, CDR2 SVGIG (reference sequence). The CDR3 has 19 residues. V lost 0 bases and J lost 0; bases outside the gene matches: 11. The CDR3 DNA reads as TGTGCCTGGAGTGTACTGGGACAGGGGTTAGCAGTCTCTGGAAACACCATATATTTT. Its translation: CAWSVLGQGLAVSGNTIYF.

CDR3 DNA: TGCGCCAGCAGCCAAGAACCCCCCTCACCCCTCCACTTT. Its translation is CASSQEPPSPLHF. This sequence joins TRBV4-3 and TRBJ1-6; no reliable D call. Trimming removed 0 bases from V and 10 bases from J, with 7 bases in between. Germline CDR1 LGHNA, CDR2 YSLEER. The CDR3 runs 13 residues.

The chain joins TRBV4-1 to TRBJ1-6; D is unresolved. Between the trimmed V and J ends, which lost 3 bases and 7 bases, there was a span of 13 bases. This CDR3 is built from 15 residues. CDR1 MGHRA and CDR2 YSYEKL come from the germline V gene. Here the CDR3 reads CASSHFWPGNSPLHF. The CDR3 bases are TGCGCCAGCAGCCACTTTTGGCCGGGGAATTCACCCCTCCACTTT.

The chain recombines TRBV24-1 with TRBJ1-2, with 10 bases fitting TRBD1. The junction had 3 bases not matched to a gene; V was cut back by 11 bases and J by 4 bases. This CDR3 has 12 amino acids. The germline gives CDR1 KGHDR, CDR2 SFDVKD. For the CDR3, the DNA is TGTGCCATCAGGGACAGGGGCTATGGCTACACCTTC. Amino acids: CAIRDRGYGYTF.

The V and J genes are TRBV28 and TRBJ2-4, with unresolved D. The germline V gene has CDR1 MDHEN and CDR2 SYDVKM. The CDR3 covers 15 residues. V lost 6 bases and J 1 base, leaving 13 bases between the germline ends. The CDR3 sequence is CASSTSGAAKNIQYF. The DNA for the CDR3 is TGTGCCAGCAGCACAAGTGGAGCGGCCAAAAACATTCAGTACTTC.

The rearrangement joins TRBV18 to TRBJ1-1; unclear D gene. Germline V gene sequence: CDR1 KGHSH, CDR2 LQKENI. CDR3 length: 14 amino acids. V shed 3 bases and J shed 2 bases, with 10 bases lying between them. The CDR3 DNA sequence: TGTGCCAGCTCACCCAGAGAAACCAACACTGAAGCTTTCTTT. The encoded protein is CASSPRETNTEAFF.

This clone was counted between two and nine times. The chain carries TRBV5-1 and TRBJ2-1; D uncertain. The length of the CDR3 is 12 residues. Germline assignment: CDR1 SGHRS and CDR2 YFSETQ. V was trimmed by 1 base and J by 5 bases, leaving 4 bases between them. CDR3 sequence: CASSLNHNEQFF. CDR3 DNA sequence: TGCGCCAGCAGCTTGAACCACAATGAGCAGTTCTTC.

This rearrangement joins TRBV18 to TRBJ1-3; D not certain. V lost 6 bases and J lost 0, with 9 bases in between. Germline V gene lookup returns CDR1 KGHSH and CDR2 LQKENI. The CDR3 consists of 14 residues. CDR3 nucleotide sequence: TGTGCCAGCTCTCCAGCCTCCTCTGGAAACACCATATATTTT. This translates into CASSPASSGNTIYF.